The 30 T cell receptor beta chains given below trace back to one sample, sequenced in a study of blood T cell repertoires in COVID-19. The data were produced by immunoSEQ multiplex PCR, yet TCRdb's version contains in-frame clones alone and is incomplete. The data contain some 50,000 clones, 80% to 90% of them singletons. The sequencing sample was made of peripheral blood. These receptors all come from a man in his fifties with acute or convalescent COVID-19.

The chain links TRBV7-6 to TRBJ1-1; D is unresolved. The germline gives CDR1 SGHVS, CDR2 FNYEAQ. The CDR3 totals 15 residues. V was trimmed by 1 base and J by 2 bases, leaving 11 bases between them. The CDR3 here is CASSLEGSANTEAFF. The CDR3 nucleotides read TGTGCCAGCAGCTTAGAGGGTAGCGCCAACACTGAAGCTTTCTTT. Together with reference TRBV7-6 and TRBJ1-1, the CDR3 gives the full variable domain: GAGVSQSPRYKVTKRGQDVALRCDPISGHVSLYWYRQALGQGPEFLTYFNYEAQQDKSGLPNDRFSAERPEGSISTLTIQRTEQRDSAMYRCASSLEGSANTEAFFGQGTRLTVV.

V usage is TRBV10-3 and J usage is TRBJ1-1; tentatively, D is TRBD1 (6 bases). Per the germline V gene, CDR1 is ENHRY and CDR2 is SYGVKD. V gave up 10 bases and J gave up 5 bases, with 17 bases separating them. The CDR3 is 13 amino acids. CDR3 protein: CATSGAGATEAFF. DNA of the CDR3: TGTGCCACCTCAGGGGCCGGGGCGACTGAAGCTTTCTTT.

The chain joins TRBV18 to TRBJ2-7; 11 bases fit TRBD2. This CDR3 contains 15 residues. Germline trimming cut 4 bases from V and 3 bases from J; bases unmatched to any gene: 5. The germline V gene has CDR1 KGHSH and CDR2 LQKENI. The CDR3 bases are TGTGCCAGCTCACAAACCGGGACTAGCGGCTACGAGCAGTACTTC. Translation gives CASSQTGTSGYEQYF.

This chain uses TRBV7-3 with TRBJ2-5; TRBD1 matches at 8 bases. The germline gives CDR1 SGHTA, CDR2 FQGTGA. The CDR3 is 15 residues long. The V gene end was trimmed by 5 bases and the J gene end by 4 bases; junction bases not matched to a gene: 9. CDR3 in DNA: TGTGCCAGCAGCCCAGGGGGCGTCTCAGGAGAGACCCAGTACTTC. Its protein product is CASSPGGVSGETQYF.

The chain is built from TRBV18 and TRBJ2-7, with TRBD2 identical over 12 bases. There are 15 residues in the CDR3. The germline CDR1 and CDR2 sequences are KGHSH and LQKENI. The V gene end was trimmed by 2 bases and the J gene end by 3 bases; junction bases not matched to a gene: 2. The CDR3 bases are TGTGCCAGCTCACCAAGGACTAGCGGGATCTACGAGCAGTACTTC. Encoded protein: CASSPRTSGIYEQYF.

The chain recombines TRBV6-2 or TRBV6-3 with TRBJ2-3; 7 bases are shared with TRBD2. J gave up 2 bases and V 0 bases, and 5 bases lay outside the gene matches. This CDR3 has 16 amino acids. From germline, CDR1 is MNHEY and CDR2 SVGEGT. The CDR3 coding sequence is TGTGCCAGCAGTTACTCCCTAGCGGAGCTCACAGATACGCAGTATTTT. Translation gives CASSYSLAELTDTQYF.

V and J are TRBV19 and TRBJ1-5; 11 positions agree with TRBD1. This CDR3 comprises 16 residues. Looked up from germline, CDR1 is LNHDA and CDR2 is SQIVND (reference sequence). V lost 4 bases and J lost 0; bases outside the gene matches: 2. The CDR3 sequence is CASSRTGGHSNQPQHF. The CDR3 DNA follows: TGTGCCAGTAGTAGGACAGGGGGCCATAGCAATCAGCCCCAGCATTTT. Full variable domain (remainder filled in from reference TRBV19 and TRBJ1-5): DGGITQSPKYLFRKEGQNVTLSCEQNLNHDAMYWYRQDPGQGLRLIYYSQIVNDFQKGDIAEGYSVSREKKESFPLTVTSAQKNPTAFYLCASSRTGGHSNQPQHFGDGTRLSIL.

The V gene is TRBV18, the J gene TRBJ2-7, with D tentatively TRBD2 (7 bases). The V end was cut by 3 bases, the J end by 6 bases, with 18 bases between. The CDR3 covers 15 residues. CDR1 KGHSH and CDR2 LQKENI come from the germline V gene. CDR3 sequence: CASSPLPGGATEQYF. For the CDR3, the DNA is TGTGCCAGCTCACCCCTCCCGGGGGGCGCGACCGAGCAGTACTTC.

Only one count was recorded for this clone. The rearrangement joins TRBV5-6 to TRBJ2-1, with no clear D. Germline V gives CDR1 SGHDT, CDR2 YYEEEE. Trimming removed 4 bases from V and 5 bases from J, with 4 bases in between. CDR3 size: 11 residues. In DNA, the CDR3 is TGTGCCAGCAGCAGCAACAATGAGCAGTTCTTC. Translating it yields CASSSNNEQFF.

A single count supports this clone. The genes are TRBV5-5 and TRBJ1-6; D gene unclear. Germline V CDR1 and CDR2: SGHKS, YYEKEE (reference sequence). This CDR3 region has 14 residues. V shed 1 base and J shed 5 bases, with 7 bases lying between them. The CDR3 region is CASSLSTHNSPLHF. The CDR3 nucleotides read TGTGCCAGCAGCTTGTCGACACATAATTCACCCCTCCACTTT.

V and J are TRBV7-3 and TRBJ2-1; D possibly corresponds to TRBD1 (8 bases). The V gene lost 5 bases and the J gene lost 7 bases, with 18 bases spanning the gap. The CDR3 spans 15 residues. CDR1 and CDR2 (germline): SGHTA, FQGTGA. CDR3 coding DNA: TGTGCCAGCAGCCGTACTCACAGGGGGGGAAATGAGCAGTTCTTC. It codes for CASSRTHRGGNEQFF.

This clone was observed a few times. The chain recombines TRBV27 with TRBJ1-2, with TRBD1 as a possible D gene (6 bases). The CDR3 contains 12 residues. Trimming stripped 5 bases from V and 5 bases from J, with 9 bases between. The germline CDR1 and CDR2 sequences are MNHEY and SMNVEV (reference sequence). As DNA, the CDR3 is TGTGCCAGCAGTGAGGACAGATATGGCTACACCTTC. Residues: CASSEDRYGYTF.

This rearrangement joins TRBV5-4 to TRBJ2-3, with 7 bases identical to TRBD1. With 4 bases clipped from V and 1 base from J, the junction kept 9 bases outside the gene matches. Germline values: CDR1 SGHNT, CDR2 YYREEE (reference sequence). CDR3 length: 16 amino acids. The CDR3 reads CASSPRGGGRTDTQYF. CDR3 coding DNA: TGTGCCAGCAGCCCTAGAGGGGGCGGTCGCACAGATACGCAGTATTTT.

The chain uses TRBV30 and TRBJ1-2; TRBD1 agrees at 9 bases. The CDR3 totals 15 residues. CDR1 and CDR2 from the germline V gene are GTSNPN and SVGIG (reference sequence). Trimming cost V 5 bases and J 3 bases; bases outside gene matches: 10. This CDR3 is CAWEETQGADYGYTF. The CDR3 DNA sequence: TGTGCCTGGGAAGAAACACAGGGGGCTGACTATGGCTACACCTTC.

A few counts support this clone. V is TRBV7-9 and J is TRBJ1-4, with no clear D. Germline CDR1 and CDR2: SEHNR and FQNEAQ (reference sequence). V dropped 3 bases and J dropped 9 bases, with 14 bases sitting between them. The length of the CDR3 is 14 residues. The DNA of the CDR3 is TGTGCCAGCAGCTTCGAGGTTTCGGTGAAAAAACTGTTTTTT. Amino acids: CASSFEVSVKKLFF.

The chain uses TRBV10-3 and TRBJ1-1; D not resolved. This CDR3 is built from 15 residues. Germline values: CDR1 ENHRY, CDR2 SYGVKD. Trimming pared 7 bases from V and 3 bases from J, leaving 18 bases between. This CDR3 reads CAITQTNRPDTEAFF. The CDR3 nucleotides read TGTGCCATCACACAGACAAACCGTCCGGACACTGAAGCTTTCTTT.

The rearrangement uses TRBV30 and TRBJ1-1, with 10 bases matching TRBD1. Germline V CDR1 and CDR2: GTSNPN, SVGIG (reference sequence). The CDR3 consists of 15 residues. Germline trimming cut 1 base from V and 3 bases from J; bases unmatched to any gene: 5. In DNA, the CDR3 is TGTGCCTGGAGTGACCTCGGGACAGGGGACACTGAAGCTTTCTTT. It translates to CAWSDLGTGDTEAFF.

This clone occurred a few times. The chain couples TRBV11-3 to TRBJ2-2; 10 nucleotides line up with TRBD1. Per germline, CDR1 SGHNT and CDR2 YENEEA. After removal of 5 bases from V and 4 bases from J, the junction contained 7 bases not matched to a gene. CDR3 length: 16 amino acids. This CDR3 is CASSHRDRGVTGELFF. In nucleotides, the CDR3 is TGTGCCAGCAGCCACCGGGACAGGGGAGTCACCGGGGAGCTGTTTTTT.

The CDR3 sequence: CASSFSFDRGSSPLHF. The DNA of the CDR3 is TGTGCCAGCAGCTTCTCATTTGACAGGGGTTCTTCACCCCTCCACTTT. The chain carries TRBV11-3 and TRBJ1-6; TRBD1 matches 8 bases. Trimming at V came to 3 bases and at J to 9 bases, leaving 10 bases not matched to a gene. Germline V CDR1 and CDR2: SGHNT, YENEEA. The CDR3 spans 16 residues.

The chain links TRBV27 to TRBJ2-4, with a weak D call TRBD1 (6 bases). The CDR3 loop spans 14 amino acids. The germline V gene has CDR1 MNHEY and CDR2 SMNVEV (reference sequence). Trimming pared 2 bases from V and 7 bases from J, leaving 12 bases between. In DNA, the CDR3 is TGTGCCAGCAGTTTAACAGCGAGGGGGAACATTCAGTACTTC. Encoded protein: CASSLTARGNIQYF.

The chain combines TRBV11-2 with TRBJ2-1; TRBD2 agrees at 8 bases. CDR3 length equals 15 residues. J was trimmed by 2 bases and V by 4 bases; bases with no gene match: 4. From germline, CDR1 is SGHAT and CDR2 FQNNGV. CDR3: CASSYLAGTYNEQFF. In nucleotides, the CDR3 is TGTGCCAGCAGCTATCTAGCGGGCACCTACAATGAGCAGTTCTTC.

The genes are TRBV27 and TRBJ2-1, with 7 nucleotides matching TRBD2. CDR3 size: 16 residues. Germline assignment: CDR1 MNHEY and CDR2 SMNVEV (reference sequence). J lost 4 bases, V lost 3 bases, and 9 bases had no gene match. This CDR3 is CASSFSWRGSYNEQFF. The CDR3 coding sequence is TGTGCCAGCAGTTTCTCATGGCGGGGGTCATACAATGAGCAGTTCTTC.

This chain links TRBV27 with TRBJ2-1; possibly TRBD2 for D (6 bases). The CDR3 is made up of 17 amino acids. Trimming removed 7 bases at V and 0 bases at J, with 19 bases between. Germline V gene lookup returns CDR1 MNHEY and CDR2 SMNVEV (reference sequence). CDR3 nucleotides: TGTGCCAGCACCTCCTTAAGGCGGGAACTCTCCTACAATGAGCAGTTCTTC. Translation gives CASTSLRRELSYNEQFF.

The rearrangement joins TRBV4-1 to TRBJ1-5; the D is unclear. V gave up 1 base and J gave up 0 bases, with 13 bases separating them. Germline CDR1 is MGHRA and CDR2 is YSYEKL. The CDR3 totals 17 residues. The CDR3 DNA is TGCGCCAGCAGCCAAGTATTGGTAGTTCCTAGCAATCAGCCCCAGCATTTT. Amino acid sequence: CASSQVLVVPSNQPQHF.

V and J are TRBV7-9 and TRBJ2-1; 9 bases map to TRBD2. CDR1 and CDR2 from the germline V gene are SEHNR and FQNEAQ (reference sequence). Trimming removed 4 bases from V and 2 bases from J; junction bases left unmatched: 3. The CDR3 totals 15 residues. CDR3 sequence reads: CASSSRGGPYNEQFF. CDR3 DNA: TGTGCCAGCAGCTCGCGGGGGGGTCCCTACAATGAGCAGTTCTTC.

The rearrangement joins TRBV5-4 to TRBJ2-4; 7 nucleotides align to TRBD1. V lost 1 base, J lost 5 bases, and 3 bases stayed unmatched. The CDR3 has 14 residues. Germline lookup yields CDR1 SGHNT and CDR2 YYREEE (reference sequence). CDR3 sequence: CASSLPGTENIQYF. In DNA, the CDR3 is TGTGCCAGCAGCTTGCCCGGGACAGAAAACATTCAGTACTTC.

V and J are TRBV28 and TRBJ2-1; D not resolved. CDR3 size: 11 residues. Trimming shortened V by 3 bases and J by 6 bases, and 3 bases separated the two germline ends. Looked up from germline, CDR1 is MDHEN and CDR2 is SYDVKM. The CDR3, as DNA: TGTGCCAGCAGTTTTAGCAATGAGCAGTTCTTC. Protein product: CASSFSNEQFF.

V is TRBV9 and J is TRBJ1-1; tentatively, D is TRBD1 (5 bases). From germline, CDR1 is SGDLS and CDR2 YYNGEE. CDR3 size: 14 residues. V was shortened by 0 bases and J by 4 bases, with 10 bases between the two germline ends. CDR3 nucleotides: TGTGCCAGCAGCGTAGACGTGGGGGGCACTGAAGCTTTCTTT. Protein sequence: CASSVDVGGTEAFF.

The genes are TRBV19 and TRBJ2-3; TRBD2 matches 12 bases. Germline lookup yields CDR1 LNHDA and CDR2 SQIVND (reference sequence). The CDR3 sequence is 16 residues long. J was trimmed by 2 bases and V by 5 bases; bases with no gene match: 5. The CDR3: CASSLRTSGITDTQYF. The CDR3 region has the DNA TGTGCCAGTAGTCTTCGGACTAGCGGGATCACAGATACGCAGTATTTT.

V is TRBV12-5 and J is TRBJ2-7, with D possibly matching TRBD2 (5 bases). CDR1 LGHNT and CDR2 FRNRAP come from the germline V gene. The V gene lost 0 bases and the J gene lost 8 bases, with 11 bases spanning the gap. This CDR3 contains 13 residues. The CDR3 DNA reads TGTGCTAGTGGTTTGGTACTCGGGGTCCAGCAGTACTTC. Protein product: CASGLVLGVQQYF.